This T cell receptor beta chain was identified in a study of T cell repertoires in cytomegalovirus infection. Each CDR3 protein is one row after TCRdb ran MiXCR on the reads. The table includes approximately 750,000 distinct CDR3 sequences, less than 40% detected once. This clonotype was picked up many times. The junction had 7 bases not matched to a gene; V was cut back by 7 bases and J by 0 bases. CDR3 length: 15 amino acids. From germline, CDR1 is MNHNS and CDR2 SASEGT. This clonotype was obtained from a human donor in good health (CMV status not recorded). Some clones in this sample may be carry-over from other donors' samples. This chain uses TRBV6-1 with TRBJ2-7, with TRBD2 identical over 9 bases. Sequencing was done on a sample of PBMCs. CDR3 bases: TGTGCCAGCACCCCAGCGGGGGGACTCTCCTACGAGCAGTACTTC. Translating it yields CASTPAGGLSYEQYF.